This TCR beta chain was observed in a study of radiotherapy plus CTLA-4 blockade in lung cancer. V was pared by 5 bases and J by 6 bases, with 8 bases of the junction left unmatched. The CDR3 covers 14 residues. Germline CDR1 reads LGHNA; CDR2 reads YNFKEQ. TCRdb's table, derived via immunoSEQ multiplex PCR, lists solely in-frame clones and lacks some. The sample lists more than 30,000 clones, 75% to 90% occurring once. This sequence joins TRBV4-2 and TRBJ2-3, with 7 nucleotides matching TRBD1. This clonotype was obtained from a human donor with non-small cell lung cancer that progressed on radiotherapy plus ipilimumab. Sequencing used peripheral blood, obtained from a patient treated with radiotherapy plus ipilimumab. CDR3 sequence (DNA): TGTGCCAGCAGCGAAGGGACAGCAGGTGATACGCAGTATTTT. As protein: CASSEGTAGDTQYF.